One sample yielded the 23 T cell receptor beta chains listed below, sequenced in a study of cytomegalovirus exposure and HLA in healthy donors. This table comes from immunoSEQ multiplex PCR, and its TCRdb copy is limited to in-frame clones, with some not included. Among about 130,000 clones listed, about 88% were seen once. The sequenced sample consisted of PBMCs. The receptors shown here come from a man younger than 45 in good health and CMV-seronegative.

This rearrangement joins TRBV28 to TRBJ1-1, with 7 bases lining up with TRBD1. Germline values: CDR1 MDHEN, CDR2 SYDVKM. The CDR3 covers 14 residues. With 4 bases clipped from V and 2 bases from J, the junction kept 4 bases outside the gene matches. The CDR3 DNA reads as TGTGCCAGCAGTTCAGGGGGTAAAAACACTGAAGCTTTCTTT. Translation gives CASSSGGKNTEAFF.

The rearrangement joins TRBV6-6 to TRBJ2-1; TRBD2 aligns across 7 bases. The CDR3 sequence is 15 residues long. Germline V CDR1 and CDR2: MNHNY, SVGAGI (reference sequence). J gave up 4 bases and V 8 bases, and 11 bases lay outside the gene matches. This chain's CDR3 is CASETGLVGYNEQFF. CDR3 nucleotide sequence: TGTGCCAGCGAAACCGGACTAGTCGGATACAATGAGCAGTTCTTC.

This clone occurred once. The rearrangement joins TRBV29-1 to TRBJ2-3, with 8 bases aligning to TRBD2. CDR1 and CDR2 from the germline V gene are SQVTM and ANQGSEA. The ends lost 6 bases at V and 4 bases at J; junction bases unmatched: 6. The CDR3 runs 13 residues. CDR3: CSVSGRNADTQYF. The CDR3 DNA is TGCAGCGTGAGCGGGAGAAATGCAGATACGCAGTATTTT.

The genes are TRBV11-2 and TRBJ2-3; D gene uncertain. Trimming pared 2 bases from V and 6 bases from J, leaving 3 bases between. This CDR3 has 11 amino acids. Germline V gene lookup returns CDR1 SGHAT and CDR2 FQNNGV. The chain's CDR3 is CASSLQDTQYF. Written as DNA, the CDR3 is TGTGCCAGCAGCTTACAGGATACGCAGTATTTT.

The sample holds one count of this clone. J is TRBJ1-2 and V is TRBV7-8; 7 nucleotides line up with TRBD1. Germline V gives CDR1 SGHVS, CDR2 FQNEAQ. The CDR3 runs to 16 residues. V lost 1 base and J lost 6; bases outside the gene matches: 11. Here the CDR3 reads CASSLVVRGQGNGYTF. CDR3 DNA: TGTGCCAGCAGCTTAGTGGTTAGGGGGCAGGGGAATGGCTACACCTTC.

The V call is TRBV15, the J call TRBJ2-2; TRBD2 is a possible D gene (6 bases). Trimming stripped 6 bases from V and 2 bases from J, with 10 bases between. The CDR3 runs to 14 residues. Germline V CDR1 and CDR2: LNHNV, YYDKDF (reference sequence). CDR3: CATRLSGNTGELFF. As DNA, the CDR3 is TGTGCCACCAGACTTAGCGGAAACACCGGGGAGCTGTTTTTT.

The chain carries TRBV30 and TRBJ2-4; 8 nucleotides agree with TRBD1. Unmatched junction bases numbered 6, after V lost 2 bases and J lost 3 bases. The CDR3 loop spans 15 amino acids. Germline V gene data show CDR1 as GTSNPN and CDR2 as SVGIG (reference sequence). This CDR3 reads CAWSPLGQGKNIQYF. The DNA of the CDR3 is TGTGCCTGGAGTCCCCTAGGACAGGGCAAAAACATTCAGTACTTC.

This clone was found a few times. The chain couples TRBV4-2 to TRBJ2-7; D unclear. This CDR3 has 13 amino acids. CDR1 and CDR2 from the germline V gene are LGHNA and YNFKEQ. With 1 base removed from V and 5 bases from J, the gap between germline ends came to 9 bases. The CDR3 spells CASSQATANEQYF. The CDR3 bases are TGTGCCAGCAGCCAAGCCACTGCGAACGAGCAGTACTTC.

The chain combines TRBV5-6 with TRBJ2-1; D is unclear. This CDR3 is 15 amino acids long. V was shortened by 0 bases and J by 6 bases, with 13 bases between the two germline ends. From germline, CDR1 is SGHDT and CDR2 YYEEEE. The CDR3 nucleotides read TGTGCCAGCAGCTTGGATTTTGGGCCGTCCAATGAGCAGTTCTTC. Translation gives CASSLDFGPSNEQFF.

The CDR3 loop is CASSPYSSYNSPLHF. CDR3 sequence (DNA): TGTGCCAGCAGCCCTTATAGCTCCTATAATTCACCCCTCCACTTT. V and J are TRBV7-9 and TRBJ1-6; D gene ambiguous. Germline V CDR1 and CDR2: SEHNR, FQNEAQ (reference sequence). This CDR3 comprises 15 residues. V dropped 5 bases and J dropped 0 bases, with 8 bases sitting between them. Looking up the rest from reference TRBV7-9 and TRBJ1-6 gives the full variable domain: DTGVSQNPRHKITKRGQNVTFRCDPISEHNRLYWYRQTLGQGPEFLTYFQNEAQLEKSRLLSDRFSAERPKGSFSTLEIQRTEQGDSAMYLCASSPYSSYNSPLHFGNGTRLTVT.

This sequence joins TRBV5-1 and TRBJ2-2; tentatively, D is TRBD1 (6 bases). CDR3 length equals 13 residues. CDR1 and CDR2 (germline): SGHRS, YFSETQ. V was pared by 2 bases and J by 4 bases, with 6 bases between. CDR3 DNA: TGCGCCAGCAGCTTACAGGGCACCGGGGAGCTGTTTTTT. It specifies CASSLQGTGELFF.

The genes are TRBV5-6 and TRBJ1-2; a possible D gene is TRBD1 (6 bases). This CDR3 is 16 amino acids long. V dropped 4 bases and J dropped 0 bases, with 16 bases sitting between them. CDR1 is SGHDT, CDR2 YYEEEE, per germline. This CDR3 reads CASSLGGGAANYGYTF. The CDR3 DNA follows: TGTGCCAGCAGCCTCGGTGGGGGGGCAGCTAACTATGGCTACACCTTC.

The CDR3 reads CASSTEDRLAGRNYNEQFF. The CDR3 nucleotides are TGCGCCAGCAGCACCGAGGACCGCCTAGCGGGGCGTAATTACAATGAGCAGTTCTTC. The rearrangement uses TRBV5-1 and TRBJ2-1, with 9 bases matching TRBD2. The germline gives CDR1 SGHRS, CDR2 YFSETQ. V gave up 4 bases and J gave up 4 bases; unmatched junction bases: 18. The CDR3 is 19 amino acids.

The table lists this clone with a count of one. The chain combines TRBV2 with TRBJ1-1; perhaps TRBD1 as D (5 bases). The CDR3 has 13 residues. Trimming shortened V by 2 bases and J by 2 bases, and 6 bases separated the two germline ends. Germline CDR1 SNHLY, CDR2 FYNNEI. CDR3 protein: CASSEQGNTEAFF. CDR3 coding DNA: TGTGCCAGCAGTGAACAGGGAAACACTGAAGCTTTCTTT. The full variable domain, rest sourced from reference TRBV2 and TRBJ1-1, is EPEVTQTPSHQVTQMGQEVILRCVPISNHLYFYWYRQILGQKVEFLVSFYNNEISEKSEIFDDQFSVERPDGSNFTLKIRSTKLEDSAMYFCASSEQGNTEAFFGQGTRLTVV.

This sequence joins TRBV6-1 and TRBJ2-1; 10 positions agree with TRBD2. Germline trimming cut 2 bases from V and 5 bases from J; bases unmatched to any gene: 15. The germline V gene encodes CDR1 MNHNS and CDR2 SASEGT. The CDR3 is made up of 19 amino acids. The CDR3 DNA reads TGTGCCAGCAGTGAAAGGGCTAGCGGGAGTATTGGGTGGGACAATGAGCAGTTCTTC. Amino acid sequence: CASSERASGSIGWDNEQFF.

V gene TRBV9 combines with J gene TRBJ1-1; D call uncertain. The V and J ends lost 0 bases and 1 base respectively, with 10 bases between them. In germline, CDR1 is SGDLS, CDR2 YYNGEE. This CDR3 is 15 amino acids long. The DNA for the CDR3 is TGTGCCAGCAGCGTAGTTGGTGGGAGGAACACTGAAGCTTTCTTT. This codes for CASSVVGGRNTEAFF.

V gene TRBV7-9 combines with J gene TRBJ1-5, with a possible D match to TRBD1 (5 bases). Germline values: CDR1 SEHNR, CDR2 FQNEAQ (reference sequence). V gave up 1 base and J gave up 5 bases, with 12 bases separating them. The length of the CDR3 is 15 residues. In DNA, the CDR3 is TGTGCCAGCAGCTTAGGACAGTTTGTTGATCAGCCCCAGCATTTT. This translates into CASSLGQFVDQPQHF.

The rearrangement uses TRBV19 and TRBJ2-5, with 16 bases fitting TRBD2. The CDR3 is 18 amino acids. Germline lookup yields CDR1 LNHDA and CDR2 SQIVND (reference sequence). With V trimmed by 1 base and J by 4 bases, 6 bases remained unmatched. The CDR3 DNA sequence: TGTGCCAGTAGTATAGTTCCGGGACTAGCGGGAGGGGGAGAGACCCAGTACTTC. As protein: CASSIVPGLAGGGETQYF.

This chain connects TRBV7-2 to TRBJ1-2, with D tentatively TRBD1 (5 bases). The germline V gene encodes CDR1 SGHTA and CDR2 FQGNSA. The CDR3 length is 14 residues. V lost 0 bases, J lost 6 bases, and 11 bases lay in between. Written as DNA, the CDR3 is TGTGCCAGCAGCTTAGCGACAGAGAAACATGGCTACACCTTC. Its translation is CASSLATEKHGYTF.

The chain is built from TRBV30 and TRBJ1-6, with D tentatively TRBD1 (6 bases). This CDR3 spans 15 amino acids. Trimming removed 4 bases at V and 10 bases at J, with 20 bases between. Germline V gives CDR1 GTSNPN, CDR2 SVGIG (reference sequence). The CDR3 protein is CAWNYRQGTNSPLHF. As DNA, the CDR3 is TGTGCCTGGAATTATAGACAAGGGACAAACTCACCCCTCCACTTT.

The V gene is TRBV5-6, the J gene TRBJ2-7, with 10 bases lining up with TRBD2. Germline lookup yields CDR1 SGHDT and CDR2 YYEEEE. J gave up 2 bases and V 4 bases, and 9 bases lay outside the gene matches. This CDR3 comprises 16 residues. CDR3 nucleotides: TGTGCCAGCAGCCTTAGGACTAGCGGATTACCCTACGAGCAGTACTTC. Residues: CASSLRTSGLPYEQYF.

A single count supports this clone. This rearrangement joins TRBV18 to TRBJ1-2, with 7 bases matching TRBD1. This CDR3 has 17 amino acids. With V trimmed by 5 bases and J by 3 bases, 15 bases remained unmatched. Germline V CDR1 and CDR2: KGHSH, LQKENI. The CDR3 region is CASSTTPPQGKDYGYTF. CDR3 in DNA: TGTGCCAGCTCAACAACACCACCACAGGGGAAGGACTATGGCTACACCTTC.

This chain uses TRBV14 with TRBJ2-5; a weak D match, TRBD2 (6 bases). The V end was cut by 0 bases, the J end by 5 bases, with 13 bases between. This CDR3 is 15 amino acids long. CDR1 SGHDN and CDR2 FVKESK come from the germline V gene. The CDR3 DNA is TGTGCCAGCAGCCAAGATCTCTACGGAGGGGAGACCCAGTACTTC. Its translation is CASSQDLYGGETQYF.